This TCR beta chain was sequenced for a study of blood T cells in healthy people across ages. Combining a sample-barcoded 5' primer with a J-beta primer mix, a second PCR ran for about 7 to 11 cycles. TCRdb ran MiXCR on the 5' RACE reads and lists one entry per CDR3 protein. The sample carries around 670,000 distinct CDR3 sequences, about 30% recorded once. This clonotype has a count of ten or more. V lost 10 bases to trimming and J lost 8 bases, with 11 bases between them. This CDR3 region has 10 residues. Germline V CDR1 and CDR2: MNHEY, SVGEGT. This sequence joins TRBV6-2 or TRBV6-3 and TRBJ1-2; unclear D gene. This receptor was identified in a woman aged 80 or older in good health. The sequencing sample was made of blood. Here the CDR3 DNA reads TGTGCCACGGGCCGCGGCGGCTACACCTTC. Its translation is CATGRGGYTF.